Listed below are T cell receptor beta chains from one sample, sequenced in a study of T-cell reconstitution after alpha-beta-depleted transplantation in children. TCRdb passed the PCR reads through MiXCR, listing each CDR3 protein once. The sample yields about 240,000 distinct CDR3 sequences, under 30% seen once. Source: PBMCs, taken before TCRalphabeta/CD19-depleted stem cell transplant. These receptor sequences come from a girl between 2 and 10 years old with Fanconi anemia, due to receive a stem cell transplant. Both conserved end residues are part of each CDR3. Each record gives: J gene, V gene, D gene, clone size, CDR3 protein, CDR3 DNA. D genes are given only for firm matches. Size is stated for part of the rows, as once, few or many counts, or as a class when the clone is expanded.

>TRBJ1-4|TRBV12-3/TRBV12-4|-|-
CASTGPNEKLFF
TGTGCCTCGACCGGCCCGAATGAAAAACTGTTTTTT
>TRBJ2-7|TRBV20-1|-|-
CSATALPLTRSEQYF
TGCAGTGCTACCGCCCTACCTTTGACGCGTAGCGAGCAGTACTTC
>TRBJ2-7|TRBV7-2|TRBD1|-
CASSLEGTGFSEQYF
TGTGCCAGCAGCTTAGAAGGGACAGGGTTCTCCGAGCAGTACTTC
>TRBJ1-4|TRBV18|-|-
CASSPWGWNEKLFF
TGTGCCAGCTCACCGTGGGGTTGGAATGAAAAACTGTTTTTT
>TRBJ2-7|TRBV4-2|-|many
CASSIGQRPHEQYF
TGTGCCAGCAGTATCGGACAGCGGCCCCACGAGCAGTACTTC
>TRBJ2-3|TRBV6-1|TRBD2|-
CASSEFASGETDTQYF
TGTGCCAGCAGTGAATTTGCTAGCGGGGAAACAGATACGCAGTATTTT
>TRBJ1-1|TRBV29-1|-|few
CSVVWGSMRNTEAFF
TGCAGCGTTGTATGGGGAAGTATGAGGAACACTGAAGCTTTCTTT
>TRBJ2-7|TRBV4-1|TRBD1|-
CASSQGTGDYEQYF
TGCGCCAGCAGCCAAGGGACAGGGGATTACGAGCAGTACTTC
>TRBJ2-3|TRBV5-1|TRBD2|many
CASSLSRLAGGDTQYF
TGCGCCAGCAGCTTGTCCCGACTAGCGGGAGGAGATACGCAGTATTTT
>TRBJ2-3|TRBV21-1|-|-
CPAVKGTSGSYGTDTQYF
TGTCCAGCCGTTAAGGGGACTAGCGGGAGTTACGGCACAGATACGCAGTATTTT
>TRBJ2-2|TRBV30|-|-
CAWSVGKSGELFF
TGTGCCTGGAGTGTGGGAAAATCCGGGGAGCTGTTTTTT
>TRBJ2-7|TRBV18|TRBD2|-
CASSPRGDAGYEQYF
TGTGCCAGCTCACCGCGGGGGGACGCGGGCTACGAGCAGTACTTC
>TRBJ1-1|TRBV29-1|-|-
CSVGTGRGHTEAFF
TGCAGCGTTGGGACGGGACGGGGGCACACTGAAGCTTTCTTT
>TRBJ1-1|TRBV5-1|-|few
CASSFSTYTEAFF
TGCGCCAGCAGCTTCTCAACTTACACTGAAGCTTTCTTT
>TRBJ2-7|TRBV7-2|-|-
CASSLYVQNPYEQYF
TGTGCCAGCAGCTTATATGTACAGAATCCTTACGAGCAGTACTTC
>TRBJ2-3|TRBV20-1|-|few
CSANDYTDTQYF
TGCAGTGCTAACGACTACACAGATACGCAGTATTTT
>TRBJ2-3|TRBV20-1|-|many
CSAHMSDRPITQYF
TGCAGTGCTCACATGTCGGACCGTCCAATCACGCAGTATTTT
>TRBJ2-3|TRBV9|-|many
CASSRSTDTQYF
TGTGCCAGCAGCCGTTCCACAGATACGCAGTATTTT
>TRBJ2-1|TRBV7-9|TRBD2|-
CASVLAGTYNEQFF
TGTGCCAGCGTCCTAGCGGGAACCTACAATGAGCAGTTCTTC
>TRBJ1-5|TRBV12-3/TRBV12-4|TRBD1|many
CASSQSTGVQPQHF
TGTGCCAGCAGCCAGTCGACAGGGGTTCAGCCCCAGCATTTT
>TRBJ2-7|TRBV7-2|-|-
CASSLAPPFRYEQYF
TGTGCCAGCAGCTTAGCACCTCCTTTCCGCTACGAGCAGTACTTC
>TRBJ2-3|TRBV7-9|TRBD2|-
CASSKRRIAGNTDTQYF
TGTGCCAGCAGCAAAAGGAGAATAGCGGGGAACACAGATACGCAGTATTTT
>TRBJ1-3|TRBV7-9|TRBD1|-
CASSAGTGSGNTIYF
TGTGCCAGCAGCGCCGGGACAGGCTCTGGAAACACCATATATTTT
>TRBJ2-1|TRBV6-6|-|-
CASSPDSNEQFF
TGTGCCAGCAGTCCTGACTCGAATGAGCAGTTCTTC
>TRBJ1-1|TRBV20-1|-|many
CSALRGGILAEAFF
TGCAGTGCTCTGCGGGGAGGAATCTTAGCTGAAGCTTTCTTT
>TRBJ2-1|TRBV20-1|TRBD2|few
CSARTSGGIDEQFF
TGCAGTGCTAGAACAAGCGGGGGGATCGATGAGCAGTTCTTC